Listed below are T cell receptor beta chains from one sample, sequenced in a study of CD4 T cell repertoires in COVID-19. TCRdb keeps only in-frame clones here, not all; method: immunoSEQ multiplex PCR. The data show about 22,000 clones, with around nine tenths seen just once and less than 0.7% held by the top ten. This material consisted of central memory CD4+ T cells from blood, taken before the COVID-19 pandemic. These receptors all stem from a human donor who had COVID-19. Both conserved end residues are part of each CDR3. The D gene is left open where the match is weak. Some rows have no size entry. The others give once, few or many, or a class for an expanded clone.

V gene: TRBV9
D gene: TRBD1
clone size: few
J gene: TRBJ1-5
CDR3 protein: CASSGQGGYQPQHF
CDR3 DNA: TGTGCCAGCAGCGGACAGGGAGGATATCAGCCCCAGCATTTT

V gene: TRBV6-1
D gene: TRBD1
clone size: NA
J gene: TRBJ1-6
CDR3 protein: CASSEADRVGSPLHF
CDR3 DNA: TGTGCCAGCAGTGAAGCGGACAGGGTGGGCTCACCCCTCCACTTT

V gene: TRBV18
D gene: TRBD1
clone size: NA
J gene: TRBJ1-4
CDR3 protein: CASSLNRGGDEKLFF
CDR3 DNA: TGTGCCAGCTCACTGAACAGGGGGGGAGATGAAAAACTGTTTTTT

V gene: TRBV7-2
D gene: TRBD2
clone size: NA
J gene: TRBJ2-1
CDR3 protein: CASSARLGLAGVNEQFF
CDR3 DNA: TGTGCCAGCTCAGCTCGATTGGGACTAGCGGGAGTCAATGAGCAGTTCTTC

V gene: TRBV18
D gene: NA
clone size: NA
J gene: TRBJ1-2
CDR3 protein: CASSLSEVRGNYGYTF
CDR3 DNA: TGTGCCAGCTCTCTCTCCGAAGTTAGGGGCAATTATGGCTACACCTTC

V gene: TRBV28
D gene: TRBD1
clone size: NA
J gene: TRBJ1-5
CDR3 protein: CASRQGNQPQHF
CDR3 DNA: TGTGCCAGCAGACAGGGGAACCAGCCCCAGCATTTT

V gene: TRBV5-6
D gene: NA
clone size: NA
J gene: TRBJ1-1
CDR3 protein: CASSWRETGTEAFF
CDR3 DNA: TGTGCCAGCAGCTGGAGGGAGACCGGAACTGAAGCTTTCTTT

V gene: TRBV28
D gene: TRBD1
clone size: NA
J gene: TRBJ1-4
CDR3 protein: CASSFDRAGGLTNEKLFF
CDR3 DNA: TGTGCCAGCAGTTTTGACCGGGCAGGGGGCCTAACTAATGAAAAACTGTTTTTT

V gene: TRBV19
D gene: NA
clone size: NA
J gene: TRBJ2-3
CDR3 protein: CASSQRQGTDTQYF
CDR3 DNA: TGTGCCAGTAGTCAAAGACAGGGCACAGATACGCAGTATTTT

V gene: TRBV19
D gene: TRBD2
clone size: NA
J gene: TRBJ2-3
CDR3 protein: CASSIATGGPTDTQYF
CDR3 DNA: TGTGCCAGTAGTATAGCTACGGGGGGGCCGACAGATACGCAGTATTTT

V gene: TRBV7-3
D gene: NA
clone size: NA
J gene: TRBJ2-5
CDR3 protein: CASSFLGGAQETQYF
CDR3 DNA: TGTGCCAGCAGCTTCCTTGGAGGTGCCCAAGAGACCCAGTACTTC

V gene: TRBV28
D gene: NA
clone size: NA
J gene: TRBJ1-5
CDR3 protein: CASSPDRNQPQHF
CDR3 DNA: TGTGCCAGCAGCCCGGACAGAAATCAGCCCCAGCATTTT

V gene: TRBV18
D gene: NA
clone size: NA
J gene: TRBJ2-5
CDR3 protein: CASSPQNQRETQYF
CDR3 DNA: TGTGCCAGCTCACCCCAAAATCAGAGGGAGACCCAGTACTTC

V gene: TRBV19
D gene: NA
clone size: NA
J gene: TRBJ2-2
CDR3 protein: CASRPRTSQNTGELFF
CDR3 DNA: TGTGCCAGTAGACCCCGGACATCCCAGAACACCGGGGAGCTGTTTTTT

V gene: TRBV7-8
D gene: NA
clone size: once
J gene: TRBJ2-1
CDR3 protein: CASSRGGYSSYNEQFF
CDR3 DNA: TGTGCCAGCAGCCGCGGAGGGTACAGCTCCTACAATGAGCAGTTCTTC

V gene: TRBV5-1
D gene: TRBD2
clone size: NA
J gene: TRBJ2-1
CDR3 protein: CASSWGGTPNEQFF
CDR3 DNA: TGCGCCAGCAGCTGGGGAGGGACTCCTAATGAGCAGTTCTTC

V gene: TRBV6-5
D gene: TRBD1
clone size: NA
J gene: TRBJ1-5
CDR3 protein: CASSSVGQGSNQPQHF
CDR3 DNA: TGTGCCAGCAGTTCCGTTGGACAGGGCAGCAATCAGCCCCAGCATTTT

V gene: TRBV18
D gene: TRBD1
clone size: NA
J gene: TRBJ2-7
CDR3 protein: CASSPKDREAYEQYF
CDR3 DNA: TGTGCCAGCTCACCCAAGGACAGGGAGGCCTACGAGCAGTACTTC

V gene: TRBV5-1
D gene: TRBD2
clone size: NA
J gene: TRBJ2-1
CDR3 protein: CASSSAGGDEQFF
CDR3 DNA: TGCGCCAGCAGCTCCGCGGGGGGTGATGAGCAGTTCTTC

V gene: TRBV2
D gene: TRBD2
clone size: once
J gene: TRBJ2-1
CDR3 protein: CASIGLAGGTYNEQFF
CDR3 DNA: TGTGCCAGCATAGGACTAGCGGGGGGAACCTACAATGAGCAGTTCTTC

V gene: TRBV5-1
D gene: TRBD2
clone size: NA
J gene: TRBJ2-5
CDR3 protein: CATSPGGGEETQYF
CDR3 DNA: TGCGCCACTTCACCGGGGGGGGGAGAAGAGACCCAGTACTTC

V gene: TRBV11-1
D gene: NA
clone size: NA
J gene: TRBJ1-1
CDR3 protein: CASSPLKQNTEAFF
CDR3 DNA: TGTGCCAGCAGCCCCTTGAAACAGAACACTGAAGCTTTCTTT

V gene: TRBV6-4
D gene: NA
clone size: NA
J gene: TRBJ2-3
CDR3 protein: CASSLSQGDTQYF
CDR3 DNA: TGTGCCAGCAGTCTAAGCCAGGGAGATACGCAGTATTTT

V gene: TRBV9
D gene: TRBD2
clone size: NA
J gene: TRBJ2-5
CDR3 protein: CASSGLTSGRGGETQYF
CDR3 DNA: TGTGCCAGCAGCGGATTGACTAGCGGGAGGGGCGGGGAGACCCAGTACTTC

V gene: TRBV4-1
D gene: NA
clone size: NA
J gene: TRBJ2-5
CDR3 protein: CASSQQLHGETQYF
CDR3 DNA: TGCGCCAGCAGCCAACAACTACACGGGGAGACCCAGTACTTC

V gene: TRBV6-4
D gene: TRBD1
clone size: NA
J gene: TRBJ1-4
CDR3 protein: CASSGGRGPEKLFF
CDR3 DNA: TGTGCCAGCAGTGGGGGCAGGGGGCCTGAAAAACTGTTTTTT

V gene: TRBV27
D gene: TRBD2
clone size: NA
J gene: TRBJ2-7
CDR3 protein: CASSLRGDSEQYF
CDR3 DNA: TGTGCCAGCAGTTTGCGGGGGGACTCCGAGCAGTACTTC

V gene: TRBV5-6
D gene: NA
clone size: NA
J gene: TRBJ1-2
CDR3 protein: CASSPPGSWDGYTF
CDR3 DNA: TGTGCCAGCAGCCCCCCCGGGTCTTGGGATGGCTACACCTTC

V gene: TRBV5-1
D gene: NA
clone size: NA
J gene: TRBJ1-6
CDR3 protein: CASAVGQANSPLHF
CDR3 DNA: TGCGCCAGCGCCGTGGGACAAGCCAATTCACCCCTCCACTTT

V gene: TRBV7-8
D gene: NA
clone size: NA
J gene: TRBJ1-1
CDR3 protein: CASSPSTGKNEAFF
CDR3 DNA: TGTGCCAGCAGCCCTAGTACAGGGAAGAATGAAGCTTTCTTT

V gene: TRBV5-1
D gene: TRBD1
clone size: NA
J gene: TRBJ2-7
CDR3 protein: CASSWGQGFYEQYF
CDR3 DNA: TGCGCCAGCAGCTGGGGACAGGGCTTCTACGAGCAGTACTTC

V gene: TRBV5-4
D gene: NA
clone size: NA
J gene: TRBJ1-2
CDR3 protein: CASSSQRDYGYTF
CDR3 DNA: TGTGCCAGCAGTTCGCAGAGGGACTATGGCTACACCTTC

V gene: TRBV2
D gene: TRBD2
clone size: NA
J gene: TRBJ2-5
CDR3 protein: CASRTSGRVETQYF
CDR3 DNA: TGTGCCAGCAGAACTAGCGGGAGGGTGGAGACCCAGTACTTC

V gene: TRBV7-9
D gene: TRBD2
clone size: NA
J gene: TRBJ2-2
CDR3 protein: CASSHGGSGDTGELFF
CDR3 DNA: TGTGCCAGCAGCCACGGGGGTAGCGGGGACACCGGGGAGCTGTTTTTT

V gene: TRBV11-2
D gene: TRBD1
clone size: NA
J gene: TRBJ2-7
CDR3 protein: CASSVVPGTGSYEQYF
CDR3 DNA: TGTGCCAGCAGCGTAGTCCCCGGGACAGGCTCCTACGAGCAGTACTTC

V gene: TRBV7-9
D gene: NA
clone size: NA
J gene: TRBJ2-5
CDR3 protein: CASSLALGHETQYF
CDR3 DNA: TGTGCCAGCAGCTTAGCGTTGGGGCACGAGACCCAGTACTTC

V gene: TRBV5-1
D gene: TRBD1
clone size: once
J gene: TRBJ2-2
CDR3 protein: CASSWTGNTGELFF
CDR3 DNA: TGCGCCAGCAGTTGGACAGGGAACACCGGGGAGCTGTTTTTT

V gene: TRBV28
D gene: TRBD1
clone size: NA
J gene: TRBJ1-5
CDR3 protein: CASIRQGGNQPQHF
CDR3 DNA: TGTGCCAGCATTCGACAGGGCGGCAATCAGCCCCAGCATTTT

V gene: TRBV19
D gene: NA
clone size: NA
J gene: TRBJ2-7
CDR3 protein: CASRETRDTAYEQYF
CDR3 DNA: TGTGCCAGTAGAGAAACCCGGGACACCGCCTACGAGCAGTACTTC

V gene: TRBV5-1
D gene: NA
clone size: NA
J gene: TRBJ1-2
CDR3 protein: CASSLESGGTYGYTF
CDR3 DNA: TGCGCCAGCAGCTTGGAGTCCGGGGGAACCTATGGCTACACCTTC

V gene: TRBV29-1
D gene: NA
clone size: NA
J gene: TRBJ1-2
CDR3 protein: CSVDGGELDYGYTF
CDR3 DNA: TGCAGCGTTGATGGGGGCGAGTTGGACTATGGCTACACCTTC

V gene: TRBV15
D gene: TRBD1
clone size: NA
J gene: TRBJ2-7
CDR3 protein: CATSRGTGGNEQYF
CDR3 DNA: TGTGCCACCAGCAGAGGTACAGGGGGCAACGAGCAGTACTTC

V gene: TRBV10-2
D gene: NA
clone size: NA
J gene: TRBJ1-2
CDR3 protein: CASSEGAASDGYTF
CDR3 DNA: TGCGCCAGCAGTGAGGGGGCGGCCTCCGATGGCTACACCTTC

V gene: TRBV19
D gene: TRBD2
clone size: NA
J gene: TRBJ2-3
CDR3 protein: CASSKGTSGSLSTDTQYF
CDR3 DNA: TGTGCCAGTAGTAAAGGGACTAGCGGAAGCCTTAGCACAGATACGCAGTATTTT

V gene: TRBV5-1
D gene: TRBD2
clone size: NA
J gene: TRBJ2-5
CDR3 protein: CASSLYGGALETQYF
CDR3 DNA: TGCGCCAGCAGCTTGTACGGGGGGGCCTTAGAGACCCAGTACTTC

V gene: TRBV9
D gene: NA
clone size: NA
J gene: TRBJ2-3
CDR3 protein: CASSTSARDTDTQYF
CDR3 DNA: TGTGCCAGCAGCACTTCCGCCAGGGACACAGATACGCAGTATTTT

V gene: TRBV29-1
D gene: NA
clone size: few
J gene: TRBJ2-6
CDR3 protein: CSVYRASGANVLTF
CDR3 DNA: TGCAGCGTGTACAGGGCATCAGGGGCCAACGTCCTGACTTTC

V gene: TRBV6-1
D gene: NA
clone size: NA
J gene: TRBJ1-2
CDR3 protein: CASSTPSQGGYGYTF
CDR3 DNA: TGTGCCAGCAGTACCCCATCACAGGGCGGCTATGGCTACACCTTC